This T cell receptor beta chain emerged from a study of cytomegalovirus exposure and HLA in healthy donors. A multiplex PCR was run with 60 Vbeta primers and 13 Jbeta primers. Assay: immunoSEQ multiplex PCR; the TCRdb copy retains only in-frame clones and omits some. This table holds 310,000 or so clones, about 87% found once. Whole-study results and caveats: Other equally common chains were less clonally expanded than HLA-associated TCR beta chains, a later analysis showed. HLA-A and HLA-B allele assignments for most subjects were reportedly predicted accurately using TCR beta sequences. High sensitivity and specificity were reportedly achieved when the classifier diagnosed cytomegalovirus status.

To note about this clone: Its antigen is unidentified.

The CDR3 totals 14 residues. The V gene end was trimmed by 4 bases and the J gene end by 4 bases; junction bases not matched to a gene: 5. Germline loops: CDR1 SNHLY, CDR2 FYNNEI. The sample taken for sequencing was PBMCs. The origin of this receptor is a woman under 30 in good health and CMV-seronegative. V usage is TRBV2 and J usage is TRBJ1-2; TRBD1 aligns across 8 bases. The CDR3 region has the DNA TGTGCCAGCAGTGGCGGACAGGGTAGCTATGGCTACACCTTC. This encodes CASSGGQGSYGYTF.